A selection of T cell receptor beta chains follows, all from one sample in a study of vaccination effects on CD4 cells after COVID-19. Their recognized antigens are unknown. TCRdb keeps only in-frame clones here, not all; method: immunoSEQ multiplex PCR. The data contain 26,000 or so clones, 75% to 80% of them singletons. The sequenced sample was CD4+ T cells from PBMCs cultured with HCoV-NL63 spike peptides, obtained before COVID-19 vaccination. These receptors all stem from a human donor who had a prior SARS-CoV-2 infection. CDR3s include the opening cysteine and the closing phenylalanine or tryptophan. A D gene is named only where the DNA matches it firmly. Rows give clone size only sometimes, using once, few, many, or a class for an expanded clone.

d_call clone_size j_call v_call cdr3_nt cdr3_aa
TRBD1 . TRBJ2-1 TRBV18 TGTGCCAGCTCACCCTGGACAGGATACAATGAGCAGTTCTTC CASSPWTGYNEQFF
TRBD1 . TRBJ2-3 TRBV18 TGTGCCAGCTCACTAGCACCGACAGGGTCAGATACGCAGTATTTT CASSLAPTGSDTQYF
. . TRBJ1-2 TRBV4-1 TGCGCCAGCAGCCAAGGATGGGGTATCTATGGCTACACCTTC CASSQGWGIYGYTF
TRBD2 . TRBJ2-7 TRBV6-1 TGTGCCAGCAGGGAAATGCCTAGCGGAGTCCTCTCCTACGAGCAGTACTTC CASREMPSGVLSYEQYF
TRBD1 few TRBJ2-7 TRBV20-1 TGCAGTGCGGGGACAGGGAACGAGCAGTACTTC CSAGTGNEQYF
TRBD2 . TRBJ2-3 TRBV15 TGTGCCACCAGCAGAGGCTTAGCGGGAGGCCCGAGAACTAGCACAGATACGCAGTATTTT CATSRGLAGGPRTSTDTQYF
TRBD1 . TRBJ2-5 TRBV15 TGTGCCACCAGCAGGGGGGACAGGGAAGAGACCCAGTACTTC CATSRGDREETQYF
. . TRBJ1-1 TRBV3-1/TRBV3-2 TGTGCCAGCAGCCCTGGACAGAACACTGAAGCTTTCTTT CASSPGQNTEAFF
. . TRBJ1-3 TRBV24-1 TGTGCCACCAGTGACCCGCGGGGCACTGGAAACACCATATATTTT CATSDPRGTGNTIYF
. . TRBJ1-4 TRBV11-2 TGTGCCAGCAGCTCCAGGGAGGCTTTTTTCCGGGGTAATGAAAAACTGTTTTTT CASSSREAFFRGNEKLFF
TRBD1 . TRBJ2-1 TRBV7-9 TGTGCCAGCAGCTTAGGAATGGGACAGAGAGGGTACTACAATGAGCAGTTCTTC CASSLGMGQRGYYNEQFF
TRBD1 . TRBJ1-3 TRBV6-1 TGTGCCAGCAGTGAGCCTTGGACAGGGCAGTCTGGAAACACCATATATTTT CASSEPWTGQSGNTIYF
. . TRBJ2-2 TRBV19 TGTGCCAGTAGAGGCGGGGCGAACACCGGGGAGCTGTTTTTT CASRGGANTGELFF
. . TRBJ2-1 TRBV10-3 TGTGCCATCAGTGAGGGACAACCCTACTACAATGAGCAGTTCTTC CAISEGQPYYNEQFF
. . TRBJ1-4 TRBV7-2 TGTGCCAGCAGCCTAGGGCAAACAGGGAGCAATGAAAAACTGTTTTTT CASSLGQTGSNEKLFF
TRBD1 once TRBJ2-2 TRBV5-1 TGCGCCAGCAGCTTGCGGGGACAGGGGATCACCGGGGAGCTGTTTTTT CASSLRGQGITGELFF
TRBD2 . TRBJ2-1 TRBV6-5 TGTGCCAGCACTTCTGGACTAGCGGGGAATGAGCAGTTCTTC CASTSGLAGNEQFF
. . TRBJ2-3 TRBV30 TGTGCCTGGAGTGTGGGGCTCAGCACAGATACGCAGTATTTT CAWSVGLSTDTQYF
. . TRBJ2-7 TRBV19 TGTGCCAGTAGTATAGAGCTGCTGAGCTCCTACGAGCAGTACTTC CASSIELLSSYEQYF
. . TRBJ1-1 TRBV6-5 TGTGCCAGCAGTTTTGCGGGACATAGGAACACTGAAGCTTTCTTT CASSFAGHRNTEAFF
. . TRBJ1-1 TRBV6-5 TGTGCCAGCAGTCTCAATTGGGGCACTGAAGCTTTCTTT CASSLNWGTEAFF
TRBD1 . TRBJ1-2 TRBV4-3 TGCGCCAGCAGCCAAGACTGGACAGGGGGCATCTATGGCTACACCTTC CASSQDWTGGIYGYTF
TRBD2 . TRBJ2-7 TRBV6-5 TGTGCCAGCAGTTACGACTTAGCGGGCTACGAGCAGTACTTC CASSYDLAGYEQYF
. . TRBJ2-5 TRBV25-1 TGTGCCAGCAGTGAAACGGGAACTACAGAGACCCAGTACTTC CASSETGTTETQYF
. . TRBJ1-2 TRBV2 TGTGCCAGCAGTGAAGGGGTCGGGGGAGCTGGCTATGGCTACACCTTC CASSEGVGGAGYGYTF